These T cell receptor beta chains were read from a single sample in a study of shared clonotypes between healthy human individuals. Method: immunoSEQ multiplex PCR; TCRdb's copy keeps in-frame clones and lacks some. The sample lists some 2,100,000 clones, 85% to 95% occurring once. The specimen sequenced was naive CD8+ T cells from PBMCs. All receptors come from a man younger than 35 in good health. Some clones in this sample may be carry-over from other donors' samples. Both conserved end residues are part of each CDR3. A D gene is named only where the DNA matches it firmly. Rows give clone size only sometimes, using once, few, many, or a class for an expanded clone.

TRBJ2-7	TRBV28	.	.	TGTGCCAGCAGTTTGGGGACGGAGTTCGCCGAGCAGTACTTC	CASSLGTEFAEQYF
TRBJ2-7	TRBV18	TRBD1	.	TGTGCCAGCTCACTTAACAGGGGGCTGGACTACGAGCAGTACTTC	CASSLNRGLDYEQYF
TRBJ1-1	TRBV27	TRBD1	.	TGTGCCAGCAGTTTATTCCCCATGAACCCCGGGACAGGGGGCGAGAACACTGAAGCTTTCTTT	CASSLFPMNPGTGGENTEAFF
TRBJ1-2	TRBV5-6	.	.	TGTGCCAGCAGGCCGACAGCATTCTATGGCTACACCTTC	CASRPTAFYGYTF
TRBJ2-1	TRBV25-1	TRBD1	.	TGTGCCAGCAGTGAACATCCCGGGACAGGGTTTTATGAGCAGTTCTTC	CASSEHPGTGFYEQFF
TRBJ2-7	TRBV6-1	.	.	TGTGCCAGCAGTGAATCCCCCAAGCGTACCCCCTCCTACGAGCAGTACTTC	CASSESPKRTPSYEQYF
TRBJ2-5	TRBV4-1	TRBD2	.	TGCGCCAGCAGCCAACTAGCGGGAGCCGTGAGGACCCAGTACTTC	CASSQLAGAVRTQYF
TRBJ1-4	TRBV5-1	.	once	TGCGCCAGCAGCTTCTCCCAGGGGAGTGAAAAACTGTTTTTT	CASSFSQGSEKLFF
TRBJ2-7	TRBV7-9	TRBD1	once	TGTGCCAGCAGCTCCCTAGGGACAGGCCGTCCCTACGAGCAGTACTTC	CASSSLGTGRPYEQYF
TRBJ1-1	TRBV5-1	.	.	TGCGCCAGCAGTGCGGGATTGGTGGGCACTGAAGCTTTCTTT	CASSAGLVGTEAFF
TRBJ1-4	TRBV27	.	.	TGTGCCAGCAGAAGGCTCAGGACTGCAACTAATGAAAAACTGTTTTTT	CASRRLRTATNEKLFF
TRBJ1-2	TRBV28	.	.	TGTGCCAGCAGTTTTGGGCGGTCCTACACCTTC	CASSFGRSYTF
TRBJ1-2	TRBV9	TRBD1	.	TGTGCCAGCAGCGCGCGACGGACAGGGGAGGATGGCTACACCTTC	CASSARRTGEDGYTF